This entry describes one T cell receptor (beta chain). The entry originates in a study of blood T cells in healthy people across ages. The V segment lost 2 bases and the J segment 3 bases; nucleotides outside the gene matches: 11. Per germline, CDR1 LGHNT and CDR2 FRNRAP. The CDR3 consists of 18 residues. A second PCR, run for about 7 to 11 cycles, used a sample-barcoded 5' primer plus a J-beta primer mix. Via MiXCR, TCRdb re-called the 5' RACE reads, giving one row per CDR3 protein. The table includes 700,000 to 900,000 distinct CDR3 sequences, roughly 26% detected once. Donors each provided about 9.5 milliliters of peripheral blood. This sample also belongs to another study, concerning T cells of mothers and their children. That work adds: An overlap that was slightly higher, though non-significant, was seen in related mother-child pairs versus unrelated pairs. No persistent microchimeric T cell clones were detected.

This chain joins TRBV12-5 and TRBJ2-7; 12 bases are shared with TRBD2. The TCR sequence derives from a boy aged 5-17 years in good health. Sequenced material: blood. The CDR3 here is CASGLSTPKTSGSYEQYF. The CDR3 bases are TGTGCTAGTGGTTTGTCCACTCCAAAGACTAGCGGGAGCTACGAGCAGTACTTC.